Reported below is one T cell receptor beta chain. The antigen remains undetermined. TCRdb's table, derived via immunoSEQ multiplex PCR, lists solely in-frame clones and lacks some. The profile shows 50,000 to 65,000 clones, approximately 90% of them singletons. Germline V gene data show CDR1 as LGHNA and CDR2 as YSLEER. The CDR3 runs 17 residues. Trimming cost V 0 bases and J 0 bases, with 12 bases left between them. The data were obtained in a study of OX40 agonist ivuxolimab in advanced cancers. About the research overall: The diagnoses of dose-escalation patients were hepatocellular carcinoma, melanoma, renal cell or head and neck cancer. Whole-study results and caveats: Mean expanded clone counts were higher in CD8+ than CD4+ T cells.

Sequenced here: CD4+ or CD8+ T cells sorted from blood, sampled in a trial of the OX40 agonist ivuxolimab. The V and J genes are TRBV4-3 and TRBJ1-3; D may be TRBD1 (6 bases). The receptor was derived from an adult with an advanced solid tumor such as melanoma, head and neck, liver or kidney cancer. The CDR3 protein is CASSQDPQGHSGNTIYF. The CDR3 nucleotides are TGCGCCAGCAGCCAAGATCCCCAGGGGCACTCTGGAAACACCATATATTTT.